This T cell receptor beta chain emerged from a study of blood T cell repertoires in COVID-19. The overall study: Samples representing acute and convalescent COVID-19 were sourced from the United States, Italy and Spain. From T cells, B-cell-depleted T cells, or PBMCs came the material, which was cDNA or gDNA.

Authors' data handling: Researchers report that nucleated cell counts were estimated from reference gene primer amplification. TCRdb keeps only in-frame clones here, not all; method: immunoSEQ multiplex PCR. V and J calls and clone size follow that table, whereas D and trimming were derived from the DNA. The data contain approximately 200,000 clones, 80% to 90% of them singletons. The V gene end was trimmed by 4 bases and the J gene end by 4 bases; junction bases not matched to a gene: 4. This CDR3 is 15 amino acids long. The germline gives CDR1 MNHEY, CDR2 SVGEGT. Specimen: peripheral blood. This sequence was found in a woman between 50 and 59 years old with acute or convalescent COVID-19. V is TRBV6-2 or TRBV6-3 and J is TRBJ2-2, with TRBD1 matching 9 bases. In DNA form, the CDR3 reads TGTGCCAGCAGTTCGGGACAGGGATTCACCGGGGAGCTGTTTTTT. This sequence encodes CASSSGQGFTGELFF.